The clone carrying this T cell receptor (beta chain) was recorded only once. Its antigen is still unknown. Clones were read by immunoSEQ multiplex PCR, and TCRdb kept only the in-frame ones, dropping some. The sample holds roughly 180,000 clones, more than 85% seen once. This entry comes from a study of T cell responses to AZD1222 COVID-19 vaccine. CDR3 length equals 15 residues. The trim removed 2 bases at V and 5 bases at J, leaving 5 bases unmatched. Germline CDR1 is MNHEY and CDR2 is SVGAGI. The study, taken as a whole, reports: The study reported that nearly half of spike-specific TCRs target unmutated variant regions. Spike-specific TCR breadth and depth both grew after two AZD1222 doses. Only a handful of AZD1222 recipients tested seropositive at baseline.

This material consisted of peripheral blood, taken 28 days after the second AZD1222 dose. V and J are TRBV6-5 and TRBJ2-1; TRBD2 aligns across 8 bases. This clonotype was sampled from an adult who received the AZD1222 COVID-19 vaccine. CDR3 residues: CASSYASGGHNEQFF. The CDR3, as DNA: TGTGCCAGCAGTTACGCCAGCGGGGGCCACAATGAGCAGTTCTTC.